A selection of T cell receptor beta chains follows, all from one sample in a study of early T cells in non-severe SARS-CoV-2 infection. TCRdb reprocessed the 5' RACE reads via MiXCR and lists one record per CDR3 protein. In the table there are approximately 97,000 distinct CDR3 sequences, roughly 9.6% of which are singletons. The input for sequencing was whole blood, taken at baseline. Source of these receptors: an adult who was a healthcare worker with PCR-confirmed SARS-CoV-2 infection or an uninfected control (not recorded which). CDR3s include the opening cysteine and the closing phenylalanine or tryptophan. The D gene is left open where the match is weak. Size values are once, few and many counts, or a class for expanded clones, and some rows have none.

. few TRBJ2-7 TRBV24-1 TGTGCCACCAGCCTAACCCTACTAGACAGCAAAATTTTCATGGAGCAGTACTTC CATSLTLLDSKIFMEQYF
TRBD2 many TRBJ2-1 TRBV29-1 TGCAGCGTTGATTCTTCGGGGGGTTACAATGAGCAGTTCTTC CSVDSSGGYNEQFF
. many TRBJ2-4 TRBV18 TGTGCCAGCTCACCAAAGTTGTGGCGTACAACCTTAAACATTCAGTACTTC CASSPKLWRTTLNIQYF
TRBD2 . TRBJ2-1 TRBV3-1 TGTGCCAGCAGCCAAGATGCCGGGACTAGCGGGGGGGAATCGACCCGAAAAAATTACAATGAGCAGTTCTTC CASSQDAGTSGGESTRKNYNEQFF
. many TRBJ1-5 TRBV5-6 TGTGCCAGCAGCTTGTTAAAGGCGGCAGGGAATCAGCCCCAGCATTTT CASSLLKAAGNQPQHF
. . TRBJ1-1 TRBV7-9 TGTGCCAGCAGGCTAATCCGGGACGGAGGTGAAGCTTTCTTT CASRLIRDGGEAFF
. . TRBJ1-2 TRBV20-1 TGCAGTGCTAGAGATCGGGCAACAAACTATGGCTACACCTTC CSARDRATNYGYTF
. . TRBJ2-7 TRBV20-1 TGCAGTGCGCCTTTTGGGACTTCCGAGCAGTACTTC CSAPFGTSEQYF
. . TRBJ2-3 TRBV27 TGTGCCAGCAGTTTGGGGGCGGGTAGCACAGATACGCAGTATTTT CASSLGAGSTDTQYF
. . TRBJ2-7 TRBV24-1 TGTGCCACCAGCGCCCCCGGGTCCTACGAGCAGTACTTC CATSAPGSYEQYF
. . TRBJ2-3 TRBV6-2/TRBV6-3 TGTGCCAGCAGTTACCGGACCGGGCGGCAAACCACAGATACGCAGTATTTT CASSYRTGRQTTDTQYF
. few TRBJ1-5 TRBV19 TGTGCCAGTAGTCAGGGTGCGGGAAATCAGCCCCAGCATTTT CASSQGAGNQPQHF
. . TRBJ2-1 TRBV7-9 TGTGCCAGCAGCTTCAGTCTCTCCTACAATGAGCAGTTCTTC CASSFSLSYNEQFF
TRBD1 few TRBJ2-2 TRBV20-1 TGCAGTGCTACCGGGACAGGAGGAACCGGGGAGCTGTTTTTT CSATGTGGTGELFF
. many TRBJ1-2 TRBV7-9 TGTGCCAGCAGTTCTACAGGGCGCAACACCTTC CASSSTGRNTF
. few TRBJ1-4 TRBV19 TGTGCCAGTAGTGAGCAGGCGAATGGTGAAAAACTGTTTTTT CASSEQANGEKLFF
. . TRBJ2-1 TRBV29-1 TGCAGCGTTGAAAAGGGAGAGGGGGAGGGAAATGAGCAGTTCTTC CSVEKGEGEGNEQFF
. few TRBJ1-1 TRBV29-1 TGCAGCGTGACTGGGACGGGCACTGAAGCTTTCTTT CSVTGTGTEAFF
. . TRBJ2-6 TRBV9 TGTGCCAGCAGCGTAGAGGCAGGGGCTCTCTCTGGGGCCAACGTCCTGACTTTC CASSVEAGALSGANVLTF
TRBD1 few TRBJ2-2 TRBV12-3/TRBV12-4 TGTGCCAGCAGTCTGACAGGGACGAACACCGGGGAGCTGTTTTTT CASSLTGTNTGELFF
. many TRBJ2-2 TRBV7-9 TGTGCCAGAGAGTTTGACGGGGAGCTGTTTTTT CAREFDGELFF
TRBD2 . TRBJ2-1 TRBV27 TGTGCCAGCAGTCATGGAGCTAGCGGGGCCTTCTTC CASSHGASGAFF